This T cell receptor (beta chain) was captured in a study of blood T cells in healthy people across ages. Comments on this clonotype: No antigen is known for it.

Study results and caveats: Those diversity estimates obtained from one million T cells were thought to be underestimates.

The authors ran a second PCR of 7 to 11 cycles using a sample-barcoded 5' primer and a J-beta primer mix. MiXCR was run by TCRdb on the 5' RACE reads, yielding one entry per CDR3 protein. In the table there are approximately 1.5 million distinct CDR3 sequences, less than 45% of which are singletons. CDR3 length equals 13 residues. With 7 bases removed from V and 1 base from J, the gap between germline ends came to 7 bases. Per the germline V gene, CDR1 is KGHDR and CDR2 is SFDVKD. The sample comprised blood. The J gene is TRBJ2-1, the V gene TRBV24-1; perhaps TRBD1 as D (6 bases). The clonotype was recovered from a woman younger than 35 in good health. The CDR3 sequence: CATRGGSYNEQFF. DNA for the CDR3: TGTGCCACCAGAGGGGGTTCCTACAATGAGCAGTTCTTC.